A single TCR beta chain is shown here with its context. Antigen specificity is unknown. Sequencing was performed with immunoSEQ multiplex PCR; in TCRdb, only in-frame clones are kept and a portion is missing. The data hold about 190,000 clones, with around 93% observed a single time. The data are from a study of T cell responses to AZD1222 COVID-19 vaccine. Study results and caveats: Repertoires were sampled only after the peak T cell response. Spike-wide coverage was observed for vaccine-associated CD4 TCRs, with dominant responses at 160-218 and 743-854. Donors were mostly white British, more females; clonal diversity possibly underestimated.

Germline V CDR1 and CDR2: KGHDR, SFDVKD. This CDR3 spans 17 amino acids. V dropped 5 bases and J dropped 0; count of bases not matched to a gene: 7. V is TRBV24-1 and J is TRBJ1-4, with 8 bases lining up with TRBD1. The sequencing here drew on peripheral blood, taken on day 0 of AZD1222 vaccination. The receptor's source is an adult in good health. The CDR3 DNA follows: TGTGCCACCAGTGCCGGGACAGGAGGTGCAACTAATGAAAAACTGTTTTTT. This gives the protein CATSAGTGGATNEKLFF.